The 6 T cell receptor beta chains reported below all come from one sample, sequenced in a study of OX40 agonist ivuxolimab in advanced cancers. Profiling relied on immunoSEQ multiplex PCR, and the TCRdb table lists in-frame clones only, not all of them. The sample carries about 36,000 clones, about 87% recorded once. Here the sequenced sample was CD4+ or CD8+ T cells sorted from blood, taken in a trial of the OX40 agonist ivuxolimab. Receptors originate from an adult with an advanced solid tumor such as melanoma, head and neck, liver or kidney cancer.

V gene TRBV7-8 combines with J gene TRBJ2-5, with TRBD2 matching over 9 bases. The CDR3 extends over 19 amino acids. The germline gives CDR1 SGHVS, CDR2 FQNEAQ. Losses at the gene ends were 4 bases for V and 3 bases for J; bases not matched to a gene: 18. The CDR3 DNA sequence: TGTGCCAGCAGCTCCCCCTTCCGCGGGAGGGCCGACAGGGAAGAGACCCAGTACTTC. It yields the protein CASSSPFRGRADREETQYF. Complete variable domain (other parts from reference TRBV7-8 and TRBJ2-5): GAGVSQSPRYKVAKRGQDVALRCDPISGHVSLFWYQQALGQGPEFLTYFQNEAQLDKSGLPSDRFFAERPEGSVSTLKIQRTQQEDSAVYLCASSSPFRGRADREETQYFGPGTRLLVL.

In DNA, the CDR3 is TGCGCCAGCAGCCAACCCTTCGCGGGGACGGGGGGGCAGTACTTC. This codes for CASSQPFAGTGGQYF. The chain combines TRBV4-1 with TRBJ2-7; TRBD2 matches at 7 bases. This CDR3 has 15 residues. V shed 2 bases and J 9 bases; nucleotides not matched to a gene: 13. The germline CDR1 and CDR2 sequences are MGHRA and YSYEKL.

V gene TRBV10-1 combines with J gene TRBJ2-1, with 8 bases identical to TRBD2. The CDR3 is 17 residues long. Germline CDR1 reads WNHNN; CDR2 reads SYGVQD (reference sequence). Trimming cost V 4 bases and J 0 bases; bases outside gene matches: 8. The CDR3 DNA sequence: TGCGCCAGCAGTGCGCTAGCGGGTCAAAGCTCCTACAATGAGCAGTTCTTC. Its translation is CASSALAGQSSYNEQFF.

V and J are TRBV7-2 and TRBJ2-7; 12 positions match TRBD1. The CDR3 has 13 amino acids. Per germline, CDR1 SGHTA and CDR2 FQGNSA. V shed 9 bases and J 0 bases; nucleotides not matched to a gene: 0. The DNA for the CDR3 is TGTGCCAGGGGACAGGGGGCCTCCTACGAGCAGTACTTC. Amino acid sequence: CARGQGASYEQYF.

The genes are TRBV19 and TRBJ1-6; 8 bases match TRBD1. The V segment lost 6 bases and the J segment 12 bases; nucleotides outside the gene matches: 16. This CDR3 spans 16 amino acids. Germline CDR1 reads LNHDA; CDR2 reads SQIVND (reference sequence). The chain's CDR3 is CASRQTWTGLEGPLHF. The CDR3, as DNA: TGTGCCAGTAGACAAACTTGGACAGGGTTGGAGGGACCCCTCCACTTT. Full variable domain (missing parts from reference TRBV19 and TRBJ1-6): DGGITQSPKYLFRKEGQNVTLSCEQNLNHDAMYWYRQDPGQGLRLIYYSQIVNDFQKGDIAEGYSVSREKKESFPLTVTSAQKNPTAFYLCASRQTWTGLEGPLHFGNGTRLTVT.

The chain is built from TRBV10-3 and TRBJ1-2, with 7 bases that match TRBD1. Germline loops: CDR1 ENHRY, CDR2 SYGVKD. This CDR3 has 15 amino acids. With 0 bases clipped from V and 8 bases from J, the junction kept 9 bases outside the gene matches. The CDR3 DNA is TGTGCCATCAGTGAGTCCATCTTCGACAGGGCGGGCTACACCTTC. As protein: CAISESIFDRAGYTF.